The next 29 T cell receptor beta chains were all read from a single sample in a study of graft-versus-host responses after intestinal transplantation. TCRdb's table, derived via immunoSEQ multiplex PCR, lists solely in-frame clones and lacks some. The table records about 100,000 clones, roughly nine tenths of them present only once. Antigens of these TCRs are unknown. Source: unstimulated CD4+ T cells sorted from spleen or lymph node cells, taken before transplant. Receptors originate from a human donor who was the organ donor for an intestinal transplant.

This chain connects TRBV30 to TRBJ1-3; D is unclear. Trimming took 6 bases from V and 0 from J, leaving 21 bases between them. The CDR3 sequence is 17 residues long. Per the germline V gene, CDR1 is GTSNPN and CDR2 is SVGIG (reference sequence). The CDR3: CACKPSPVVSSGNTIYF. The CDR3 bases are TGTGCCTGCAAGCCATCTCCGGTCGTAAGCTCTGGAAACACCATATATTTT.

The chain joins TRBV2 to TRBJ1-2; D unclear. Trimming took 7 bases from V and 10 from J, leaving 25 bases between them. The CDR3 consists of 15 residues. CDR1 and CDR2 from the germline V gene are SNHLY and FYNNEI. This CDR3 is CASTEGGRSLRHYTF. The CDR3 bases are TGTGCCAGCACCGAAGGAGGAAGATCCCTGCGGCACTACACCTTC.

The V and J genes are TRBV19 and TRBJ2-2, with D possibly TRBD1 on 7 matching bases. V lost 8 bases to trimming and J lost 4 bases, with 14 bases between them. This CDR3 has 14 residues. CDR1 is LNHDA, CDR2 SQIVND, per germline (reference sequence). The CDR3 nucleotides read TGTGCCAGTGGGCAGGGGGAGGTCACCGGGGAGCTGTTTTTT. It yields the protein CASGQGEVTGELFF.

The rearrangement links TRBV5-6 to TRBJ1-5; 10 positions agree with TRBD1. CDR3 length equals 17 residues. The junction had 9 bases not matched to a gene; V was cut back by 3 bases and J by 3 bases. CDR1 SGHDT and CDR2 YYEEEE come from the germline V gene. CDR3 nucleotide sequence: TGTGCCAGCAGCTCTAAAGGGGGACAGGGGCTCAATCAGCCCCAGCATTTT. It specifies CASSSKGGQGLNQPQHF.

The count of this clone is one. The V gene is TRBV6-1, the J gene TRBJ1-1; TRBD1 aligns across 12 bases. Germline V lookup: CDR1 MNHNS, CDR2 SASEGT. Germline trimming cut 6 bases from V and 10 bases from J; bases unmatched to any gene: 6. CDR3 length: 13 residues. In nucleotides, the CDR3 is TGTGCCAGCAGGGTGGGACAGGGGGCTTCAGCTTTCTTT. It is translated as CASRVGQGASAFF.

The chain uses TRBV28 and TRBJ2-2; D may match TRBD1 or TRBD2 (6 bases each). CDR3 length equals 16 residues. V lost 1 base and J lost 3, with 12 bases in between. Germline lookup yields CDR1 MDHEN and CDR2 SYDVKM. The DNA for the CDR3 is TGTGCCAGCAGTTTATCAAGGAGGGGGGACACCGGGGAGCTGTTTTTT. Amino acids: CASSLSRRGDTGELFF.

The CDR3 DNA follows: TGCAGTGCTACCTACGCCGGGTCCACCTTC. Its translation is CSATYAGSTF. The J gene is TRBJ1-2, the V gene TRBV20-1, with D uncertain. From germline, CDR1 is DFQATT and CDR2 SNEGSKA (reference sequence). Trimming removed 4 bases from V and 13 bases from J, with 13 bases in between. The CDR3 covers 10 residues.

The chain has TRBV6-5 and TRBJ2-2; D unclear. The CDR3 extends over 14 amino acids. V was shortened by 4 bases and J by 0 bases, with 6 bases between the two germline ends. Looked up from germline, CDR1 is MNHEY and CDR2 is SVGAGI. CDR3 protein: CASSSLTNTGELFF. CDR3 DNA: TGTGCCAGCAGTTCCCTTACGAACACCGGGGAGCTGTTTTTT.

The chain joins TRBV7-6 to TRBJ2-5; 9 bases are a match to TRBD2. Germline V lookup: CDR1 SGHVS, CDR2 FNYEAQ. V gave up 1 base and J gave up 3 bases; unmatched junction bases: 9. This CDR3 has 17 amino acids. The CDR3 reads CASSLGLRGTSKETQYF. DNA for the CDR3: TGTGCCAGCAGCTTAGGTCTTAGGGGGACTAGCAAAGAGACCCAGTACTTC.

This sequence joins TRBV5-1 and TRBJ2-3, with TRBD2 matching over 10 bases. The J segment lost 0 bases and the V segment lost 2 bases, leaving 12 bases of the junction unmatched. CDR1 SGHRS and CDR2 YFSETQ come from the germline V gene. The CDR3 loop spans 19 amino acids. As DNA, the CDR3 is TGCGCCAGCAGCTTTAATGAAGCGGGGGGGCTAGTCAGCACAGATACGCAGTATTTT. It translates to CASSFNEAGGLVSTDTQYF.

The chain joins TRBV5-4 to TRBJ1-2; the D is unclear. This CDR3 comprises 13 residues. CDR1 is SGHNT, CDR2 YYREEE, per germline (reference sequence). V was shortened by 4 bases and J by 3 bases, with 10 bases between the two germline ends. In nucleotides, the CDR3 is TGTGCCAGCAGCCCCGCAGGATACTATGGCTACACCTTC. Its protein is CASSPAGYYGYTF.

The V call is TRBV7-2, the J call TRBJ2-1; TRBD2 might be the D (5 bases). The CDR3 is 12 amino acids. Deletions cut 6 bases from V and 11 bases from J, with 14 bases between. Germline CDR1 and CDR2: SGHTA and FQGNSA. CDR3 protein: CASSSGIVKQFF. For the CDR3, the DNA is TGTGCCAGCAGTTCGGGGATCGTCAAGCAGTTCTTC.

V gene TRBV28 combines with J gene TRBJ1-5; TRBD1 might be the D (5 bases). Germline V gene lookup returns CDR1 MDHEN and CDR2 SYDVKM. The CDR3 has 15 residues. V was shortened by 7 bases and J by 4 bases, with 17 bases between the two germline ends. Here the CDR3 DNA reads TGTGCCAGCAACCTCCCGCAGGGAGGAAATCAGCCCCAGCATTTT. It yields the protein CASNLPQGGNQPQHF.

This clone has a handful of counts. V and J are TRBV6-6 and TRBJ2-7, with 11 bases identical to TRBD1. Germline-derived CDR1 and CDR2 are MNHNY and SVGAGI (reference sequence). This CDR3 has 13 amino acids. The V segment lost 8 bases and the J segment 6 bases; nucleotides outside the gene matches: 6. CDR3 protein: CASLGQGVTEQYF. The DNA for the CDR3 is TGTGCCAGCCTGGGACAGGGGGTGACCGAGCAGTACTTC.

This rearrangement joins TRBV11-1 to TRBJ2-7; D is ambiguous. There are 12 residues in the CDR3. Per germline, CDR1 SGHAT and CDR2 FQDESV (reference sequence). V was clipped by 8 bases and J by 0 bases, with 8 bases between them. CDR3 DNA: TGTGCCAGCGGCCGGAACTCCTACGAGCAGTACTTC. This gives the protein CASGRNSYEQYF.

J is TRBJ1-5 and V is TRBV29-1; D not resolved. CDR1 and CDR2 (germline): SQVTM, ANQGSEA. Trimming removed 4 bases from V and 0 bases from J, with 7 bases in between. This CDR3 is built from 13 residues. Here the CDR3 reads CSVGGNSNQPQHF. The DNA of the CDR3 is TGCAGCGTTGGAGGCAATAGCAATCAGCCCCAGCATTTT.

The chain carries TRBV30 and TRBJ2-7; a weak D match, TRBD2 (6 bases). The CDR3 is 13 amino acids. Germline loops: CDR1 GTSNPN, CDR2 SVGIG (reference sequence). V dropped 6 bases and J dropped 2 bases, with 14 bases sitting between them. The CDR3 region is CACRGDPTYEQYF. CDR3 DNA sequence: TGTGCCTGCCGCGGGGACCCAACCTACGAGCAGTACTTC.

J is TRBJ2-7 and V is TRBV6-5; D may correspond to TRBD1 or TRBD2 (5 bases each). Germline values: CDR1 MNHEY, CDR2 SVGAGI. The ends were cut back, 6 bases at V and 7 bases at J, with 13 bases in the middle. The CDR3 covers 12 residues. The CDR3 bases are TGTGCCAGCAGGCACGGGACGGGGGAGCAGTACTTC. This translates into CASRHGTGEQYF.

V usage is TRBV30 and J usage is TRBJ2-2; D possibly corresponds to TRBD1 (6 bases). The CDR3 sequence is 14 residues long. The germline V gene encodes CDR1 GTSNPN and CDR2 SVGIG (reference sequence). V lost 3 bases and J 2 bases, leaving 10 bases between the germline ends. The CDR3 DNA reads as TGTGCCTGGAGCTGGGGGACAAACACCGGGGAGCTGTTTTTT. This sequence encodes CAWSWGTNTGELFF.

This clone was counted once. The genes are TRBV7-3 and TRBJ2-5; 16 bases match TRBD2. V shed 3 bases, J shed 3 bases, and the junction held 1 base outside the gene matches. Germline assignment: CDR1 SGHTA and CDR2 FQGTGA. This CDR3 spans 16 amino acids. CDR3 sequence: CASSLGLAGGEETQYF. The CDR3 bases are TGTGCCAGCAGCTTGGGACTAGCGGGGGGGGAAGAGACCCAGTACTTC.

This CDR3 reads CASSISAPGTVYDSPLHF. CDR3 DNA: TGTGCCAGTAGTATATCGGCTCCGGGGACAGTATATGATTCACCCCTCCACTTT. J is TRBJ1-6 and V is TRBV19; 7 bases align to TRBD1. CDR3 length equals 18 residues. Germline V gene data show CDR1 as LNHDA and CDR2 as SQIVND (reference sequence). V was clipped by 2 bases and J by 8 bases; unmatched bases: 15.

The rearrangement uses TRBV5-6 and TRBJ1-5; 9 bases map to TRBD1. This CDR3 spans 14 amino acids. Trimming cost V 4 bases and J 7 bases; bases outside gene matches: 6. Germline lookup yields CDR1 SGHDT and CDR2 YYEEEE. CDR3 sequence (DNA): TGTGCCAGCAGCAGGGGACAGGGAGGGCAGCCCCAGCATTTT. Translation: CASSRGQGGQPQHF.

The chain employs TRBV30 and TRBJ1-6, with D unclear. Germline CDR1 GTSNPN, CDR2 SVGIG (reference sequence). V was cut by 6 bases and J by 5 bases, with 11 bases left in between. CDR3 size: 13 residues. Here the CDR3 DNA reads TGTGCCTGTAATAGGGCCCATAATTCACCCCTCCACTTT. Translation gives CACNRAHNSPLHF.

J is TRBJ1-1 and V is TRBV5-1; unclear D gene. This CDR3 contains 13 residues. V was pared by 2 bases and J by 7 bases, with 12 bases between. CDR1 and CDR2 (germline): SGHRS, YFSETQ. CDR3 protein: CASSFTDKFEAFF. DNA of the CDR3: TGCGCCAGCAGCTTTACCGATAAATTTGAAGCTTTCTTT.

The chain links TRBV28 to TRBJ1-5; no reliable D call. The ends were cut back, 1 base at V and 4 bases at J, with 8 bases in the middle. The CDR3 sequence is 14 residues long. Germline values: CDR1 MDHEN, CDR2 SYDVKM. CDR3: CASSLSLFNQPQHF. The CDR3 nucleotides read TGTGCCAGCAGTTTATCCCTCTTTAATCAGCCCCAGCATTTT.

The rearrangement uses TRBV27 and TRBJ1-4; D is perhaps TRBD1 (5 bases). V lost 5 bases and J 4 bases, leaving 14 bases between the germline ends. This CDR3 has 15 residues. Germline CDR1 is MNHEY and CDR2 is SMNVEV (reference sequence). This chain's CDR3 is CASSAPDTFNEKLFF. CDR3 bases: TGTGCCAGCAGTGCCCCGGACACCTTTAATGAAAAACTGTTTTTT.

The rearrangement links TRBV19 to TRBJ1-4, with 7 bases lining up with TRBD1. J lost 7 bases, V lost 10 bases, and 12 bases had no gene match. The CDR3 runs to 14 residues. Germline-derived CDR1 and CDR2 are LNHDA and SQIVND (reference sequence). CDR3 bases: TGTGCCACGAGAAAGAGGGGGCTCGGTGAAAAACTGTTTTTT. It encodes CATRKRGLGEKLFF.

This clone came up once. The chain recombines TRBV6-5 with TRBJ1-1; 8 nucleotides agree with TRBD1. The trim removed 0 bases at V and 4 bases at J, leaving 4 bases unmatched. Germline assignment: CDR1 MNHEY and CDR2 SVGAGI. This CDR3 region has 15 residues. The CDR3 is CASSYSNDRGTEAFF. The CDR3, as DNA: TGTGCCAGCAGTTACTCGAATGACAGGGGCACTGAAGCTTTCTTT.

The chain joins TRBV15 to TRBJ1-6; D is undetermined. V was cut by 0 bases and J by 12 bases, with 9 bases left in between. This CDR3 has 13 residues. Germline-derived CDR1 and CDR2 are LNHNV and YYDKDF (reference sequence). CDR3: CATSRDLAGPLHF. CDR3 sequence (DNA): TGTGCCACCAGCAGAGATCTCGCCGGACCCCTCCACTTT.